This T cell receptor (beta chain) was documented in a study of OX40 agonist ivuxolimab in advanced cancers. Turning to the study itself: Ivuxolimab is a fully human IgG2 antibody that activates OX40 (CD134). Study-wide findings and caveats: Relative to CD4+ cells, CD8+ T cells on average had more expanded clones. Some nonresponders likewise displayed low normalized T-cell clonal expansion.

Here immunoSEQ multiplex PCR was the method, and the copy in TCRdb shows in-frame clones only, minus some. The table lists about 58,000 clones, roughly nine tenths of them singletons. Trimming stripped 1 base from V and 4 bases from J, with 0 bases between. The CDR3 sequence is 11 residues long. Germline loops: CDR1 SGHDN, CDR2 FVKESK. Notes on this clone: The antigen is not known.

The sequencing used CD4+ or CD8+ T cells sorted from blood, collected in a trial of the OX40 agonist ivuxolimab. The gene calls are TRBV14 and TRBJ2-3; no reliable D call. The sequence derives from an adult with an advanced solid tumor such as melanoma, head and neck, liver or kidney cancer. The CDR3 sequence: CASSQADTQYF. CDR3 in DNA: TGTGCCAGCAGCCAAGCAGATACGCAGTATTTT.